One sample yielded the 29 T cell receptor beta chains listed below, sequenced in a study of T-cell memory formation after mild COVID-19. In TCRdb, the 5' RACE reads were re-called with MiXCR into one record per CDR3 protein. The data hold 220,000 or so distinct CDR3 sequences, with over 9.5% observed a single time. Sequencing input: PBMCs or a T cell subset sorted from them (not recorded which). The source is a man younger than 35 who had mild COVID-19 (a few samples of this study predate the infection). Cell type and time point are not known.

This clonotype was counted ten times or more. The chain joins TRBV4-1 to TRBJ1-6; D possibly corresponds to TRBD1 (5 bases). The germline V gene encodes CDR1 MGHRA and CDR2 YSYEKL. V lost 3 bases and J lost 7, with 10 bases in between. CDR3 length: 14 amino acids. CDR3 DNA sequence: TGCGCCAGCAGCCAGCAAGGGGTAAATTCACCCCTCCACTTT. Protein: CASSQQGVNSPLHF.

This clonotype was found many times. The V call is TRBV4-1, the J call TRBJ1-4, with D tentatively TRBD1 (5 bases). The CDR3 totals 17 residues. CDR1 and CDR2 (germline): MGHRA, YSYEKL. V lost 4 bases and J lost 0, with 15 bases in between. CDR3 amino acids: CASSRLWGGATNEKLFF. In nucleotides, the CDR3 is TGCGCCAGCAGCCGGCTTTGGGGGGGGGCAACTAATGAAAAACTGTTTTTT.

In its sample, this clonotype was seen a few times. The CDR3 here is CASSPHWTTTDTQYF. The DNA of the CDR3 is TGTGCCAGCAGCCCCCACTGGACTACCACAGATACGCAGTATTTT. The chain joins TRBV7-3 to TRBJ2-3; TRBD2 is a possible D gene (6 bases). The CDR3 extends over 15 amino acids. With 5 bases removed from V and 2 bases from J, the gap between germline ends came to 14 bases. Per germline, CDR1 SGHTA and CDR2 FQGTGA.

This clonotype has only a few counts. The rearrangement joins TRBV4-2 to TRBJ2-6; D gene ambiguous. Germline V gene lookup returns CDR1 LGHNA and CDR2 YNFKEQ. V was pared by 4 bases and J by 2 bases, with 18 bases between. The CDR3 has 18 residues. As DNA, the CDR3 is TGTGCCAGCAGCCCAGAAGGACCTGAGCTGGCTGGGGCCAACGTCCTGACTTTC. As protein: CASSPEGPELAGANVLTF.

The V and J genes are TRBV6-5 and TRBJ2-3; 7 bases align to TRBD2. This CDR3 has 15 amino acids. The germline V gene encodes CDR1 MNHEY and CDR2 SVGAGI. Losses at the gene ends were 2 bases for V and 2 bases for J; bases not matched to a gene: 4. The CDR3 is CASSYGTTITDTQYF. CDR3 nucleotides: TGTGCCAGCAGTTACGGGACTACAATCACAGATACGCAGTATTTT.

The chain combines TRBV30 with TRBJ1-2; D remains ambiguous. V lost 5 bases to trimming and J lost 4 bases, with 14 bases between them. Germline V gives CDR1 GTSNPN, CDR2 SVGIG (reference sequence). The CDR3 covers 13 residues. The CDR3 protein is CAWAKGRLYGYTF. The CDR3 nucleotides are TGTGCCTGGGCTAAGGGTCGGCTCTATGGCTACACCTTC.

This clonotype was found a few times. This chain joins TRBV18 and TRBJ2-7, with unresolved D. V lost 6 bases, J lost 7 bases, and 13 bases lay in between. The CDR3 extends over 12 amino acids. CDR1 is KGHSH, CDR2 LQKENI, per germline. The CDR3 reads CASSELAREQYF. In nucleotides, the CDR3 is TGTGCCAGCTCGGAACTGGCGCGGGAGCAGTACTTC. The full variable domain, completed using reference TRBV18 and TRBJ2-7, is NAGVMQNPRHLVRRRGQEARLRCSPMKGHSHVYWYRQLPEEGLKFMVYLQKENIIDESGMPKERFSAEFPKEGPSILRIQQVVRGDSAAYFCASSELAREQYFGPGTRLTVT.

This clonotype was found many times. V usage is TRBV12-3 or TRBV12-4 and J usage is TRBJ1-2, with unresolved D. With 0 bases removed from V and 4 bases from J, the gap between germline ends came to 6 bases. The CDR3 covers 13 residues. In DNA, the CDR3 is TGTGCCAGCAGTTTAGCACTAGGCTATGGCTACACCTTC. Translating gives CASSLALGYGYTF.

This clonotype was detected a few times. The chain has TRBV27 and TRBJ2-6, with a tentative D call TRBD2 (7 bases). This CDR3 spans 17 amino acids. The ends were cut back, 11 bases at V and 0 bases at J, with 20 bases in the middle. From germline, CDR1 is MNHEY and CDR2 SMNVEV (reference sequence). The CDR3 sequence is CAVGRDTTFSGANVLTF. Here the CDR3 DNA reads TGTGCCGTAGGGAGGGACACGACCTTCTCTGGGGCCAACGTCCTGACTTTC.

This clonotype was seen a handful of times. This chain connects TRBV25-1 to TRBJ2-1; D possibly corresponds to TRBD2 (6 bases). This CDR3 is built from 13 residues. The V and J ends lost 3 bases and 5 bases respectively, with 8 bases between them. Germline loops: CDR1 MGHDK, CDR2 SYGVNS. CDR3 sequence reads: CASSEGLNNEQFF. The CDR3 DNA is TGTGCCAGCAGTGAGGGACTTAACAATGAGCAGTTCTTC. Full variable domain (outside the CDR3, taken from reference TRBV25-1 and TRBJ2-1): EADIYQTPRYLVIGTGKKITLECSQTMGHDKMYWYQQDPGMELHLIHYSYGVNSTEKGDLSSESTVSRIRTEHFPLTLESARPSHTSQYLCASSEGLNNEQFFGPGTRLTVL.

At least ten counts were recorded for this clonotype. The chain recombines TRBV7-2 with TRBJ2-2, with unresolved D. V was shortened by 2 bases and J by 5 bases, with 6 bases between the two germline ends. CDR3 length equals 13 residues. Germline CDR1 reads SGHTA; CDR2 reads FQGNSA. DNA of the CDR3: TGTGCCAGCAGCTTAAACCCGACCGGGGAGCTGTTTTTT. This codes for CASSLNPTGELFF.

This clonotype was seen many times. This chain joins TRBV24-1 and TRBJ2-3; D unresolved. Germline V gene sequence: CDR1 KGHDR, CDR2 SFDVKD. V was trimmed by 5 bases and J by 2 bases, leaving 10 bases between them. This CDR3 region has 14 residues. CDR3 residues: CATSGIGATDTQYF. DNA of the CDR3: TGTGCCACCAGTGGAATAGGAGCCACAGATACGCAGTATTTT.

The rearrangement links TRBV12-3 or TRBV12-4 to TRBJ2-5; D tentatively fits TRBD1 or TRBD2 (6 bases each). This CDR3 comprises 16 residues. V was pared by 3 bases and J by 0 bases, with 14 bases between. The CDR3 DNA is TGTGCCAGCAGTTTTCAGAGGGGGGCAGACCAAGAGACCCAGTACTTC. This translates into CASSFQRGADQETQYF.

This clonotype was counted ten times or more. V usage is TRBV7-2 and J usage is TRBJ2-1, with 7 nucleotides matching TRBD2. This CDR3 spans 15 amino acids. The V segment lost 5 bases and the J segment 4 bases; nucleotides outside the gene matches: 8. CDR1 SGHTA and CDR2 FQGNSA come from the germline V gene. DNA of the CDR3: TGTGCCAGCAGCCCGGGACTACCGGGGTACAATGAGCAGTTCTTC. It codes for CASSPGLPGYNEQFF.

V usage is TRBV5-1 and J usage is TRBJ1-1, with D maybe TRBD1 (6 bases). The CDR3 has 14 amino acids. Trimming took off 2 bases at V and 4 bases at J, with 12 bases between the two ends. Per the germline V gene, CDR1 is SGHRS and CDR2 is YFSETQ. The CDR3 coding sequence is TGCGCCAGCAGCTTTGGCCCAGGGGCCACTGAAGCTTTCTTT. Translating it yields CASSFGPGATEAFF.

Ten or more counts support this clonotype. The CDR3 bases are TGTGCCAGCAGCAGTGGAGGGGGCGGAAGCAATCAGCCCCAGCATTTT. Its protein is CASSSGGGGSNQPQHF. The V call is TRBV7-8, the J call TRBJ1-5; 7 nucleotides align to TRBD1. This CDR3 is built from 16 residues. The junction had 8 bases not matched to a gene; V was cut back by 5 bases and J by 1 base. Germline V gene sequence: CDR1 SGHVS, CDR2 FQNEAQ. The whole variable domain, filled in from reference TRBV7-8 and TRBJ1-5, reads GAGVSQSPRYKVAKRGQDVALRCDPISGHVSLFWYQQALGQGPEFLTYFQNEAQLDKSGLPSDRFFAERPEGSVSTLKIQRTQQEDSAVYLCASSSGGGGSNQPQHFGDGTRLSIL.

This clonotype has only a few counts. The V call is TRBV7-2, the J call TRBJ2-3; D is tentatively TRBD1 or TRBD2 (5 bases each). This CDR3 is 14 amino acids long. V lost 5 bases and J 4 bases, leaving 13 bases between the germline ends. Germline loops: CDR1 SGHTA, CDR2 FQGNSA. The CDR3 spells CASSPGPGSDTQYF. The CDR3 region has the DNA TGTGCCAGCAGCCCGGGGCCAGGGTCAGATACGCAGTATTTT.

V and J are TRBV7-8 and TRBJ2-3; possibly TRBD1 or TRBD2 for D (5 bases each). Germline values: CDR1 SGHVS, CDR2 FQNEAQ. The CDR3 totals 16 residues. V lost 1 base to trimming and J lost 2 bases, with 13 bases between them. In DNA form, the CDR3 reads TGTGCCAGCAGCTTAGGCCGTTTCGGGGCCACAGATACGCAGTATTTT. It codes for CASSLGRFGATDTQYF.

This clonotype came up once. The rearrangement links TRBV2 to TRBJ1-1; a weak D match, TRBD1 (5 bases). The V end lost 3 bases, the J end lost 7 bases, and 18 bases lay between the germline ends. CDR3 size: 15 residues. Germline CDR1 is SNHLY and CDR2 is FYNNEI. DNA for the CDR3: TGTGCCAGCAGTGAGACCTTTCTTGGGGGTGGTGAAGCTTTCTTT. Its translation is CASSETFLGGGEAFF.

This clonotype was counted a few times. The J gene is TRBJ1-2, the V gene TRBV10-3; 7 bases align to TRBD1. The V gene's germline CDR1 is ENHRY and CDR2 SYGVKD. The junction had 3 bases not matched to a gene; V was cut back by 3 bases and J by 2 bases. This CDR3 is built from 14 residues. In nucleotides, the CDR3 is TGTGCCATCAGTGATCAACAGGGGAACTATGGCTACACCTTC. It codes for CAISDQQGNYGYTF.

J is TRBJ1-5 and V is TRBV3-1; D is ambiguous. Germline lookup yields CDR1 LGHDT and CDR2 YNNKEL (reference sequence). V was pared by 6 bases and J by 9 bases, with 12 bases between. The CDR3 is made up of 12 amino acids. For the CDR3, the DNA is TGTGCCAGCAGGTTACTAGGAGGGCCCCAGCATTTT. It specifies CASRLLGGPQHF.

The CDR3 nucleotides read TGCGCCAGCAGAAGGACAGAAAACACTGAAGCTTTCTTT. Protein: CASRRTENTEAFF. The rearrangement uses TRBV5-1 and TRBJ1-1, with D maybe TRBD1 (6 bases). Trimming left V 5 bases short and J 2 bases short, with 10 bases between. The CDR3 loop spans 13 amino acids. Germline CDR1 reads SGHRS; CDR2 reads YFSETQ. Supplemented by reference TRBV5-1 and TRBJ1-1, the full variable domain reads KAGVTQTPRYLIKTRGQQVTLSCSPISGHRSVSWYQQTPGQGLQFLFEYFSETQRNKGNFPGRFSGRQFSNSRSEMNVSTLELGDSALYLCASRRTENTEAFFGQGTRLTVV.

At least ten counts were recorded for this clonotype. V and J are TRBV6-2 or TRBV6-3 and TRBJ2-3, with D possibly being TRBD2 (6 bases). The germline gives CDR1 MNHEY, CDR2 SVGEGT. This CDR3 has 14 amino acids. The V end was cut by 7 bases, the J end by 4 bases, with 15 bases between. CDR3 in amino acids: CASNPWGGPDTQYF. The CDR3 nucleotides are TGTGCCAGCAACCCTTGGGGAGGCCCAGATACGCAGTATTTT.

In this sample, this clonotype turned up many times. V usage is TRBV7-8 and J usage is TRBJ1-6; D gene uncertain. The CDR3 is 13 residues long. Germline V gene sequence: CDR1 SGHVS, CDR2 FQNEAQ. V shed 5 bases and J shed 7 bases, with 9 bases lying between them. This chain's CDR3 is CASSPTRNSPLHF. CDR3 coding DNA: TGTGCCAGCAGCCCGACCCGGAATTCACCCCTCCACTTT.

This clonotype was seen more than once but under ten times. The V call is TRBV11-2, the J call TRBJ2-7; D is tentatively TRBD1 or TRBD2 (5 bases each). V lost 4 bases to trimming and J lost 1 base, with 14 bases between them. CDR1 SGHAT and CDR2 FQNNGV come from the germline V gene. The CDR3 covers 15 residues. CDR3 nucleotides: TGTGCCAGCAGCTCACCCCGGGACGGATCCTACGAGCAGTACTTC. Amino acid sequence: CASSSPRDGSYEQYF.

This clonotype was counted between two and nine times. The V call is TRBV10-1, the J call TRBJ2-7; 9 nucleotides align to TRBD2. Germline V lookup: CDR1 WNHNN, CDR2 SYGVQD (reference sequence). This CDR3 is 17 amino acids long. V dropped 0 bases and J dropped 0; count of bases not matched to a gene: 6. The CDR3, as DNA: TGCGCCAGCAGTGAGTCGAGACTAGCGGTTAGCTCCTACGAGCAGTACGTC. This sequence encodes CASSESRLAVSSYEQYV.

This clonotype showed up just a few times. The CDR3 DNA is TGTGCCAGCAGTTTCCGGACAGATCTCACAGATACGCAGTATTTT. This codes for CASSFRTDLTDTQYF. V usage is TRBV6-5 and J usage is TRBJ2-3; TRBD1 might be the D (6 bases). There are 15 residues in the CDR3. Germline CDR1 and CDR2: MNHEY and SVGAGI. V was pared by 4 bases and J by 2 bases, with 13 bases between.

The J gene is TRBJ2-5, the V gene TRBV7-2; 7 bases line up with TRBD1. This CDR3 is built from 16 residues. J gave up 5 bases and V 1 base, and 10 bases lay outside the gene matches. Germline V gene lookup returns CDR1 SGHTA and CDR2 FQGNSA. CDR3 nucleotides: TGTGCCAGCAGCTTAGGGCAGGGGGACCTTCGGGAGACCCAGTACTTC. Amino acid sequence: CASSLGQGDLRETQYF.

J is TRBJ2-2 and V is TRBV9, with a tentative D call TRBD1 (5 bases). The germline V gene has CDR1 SGDLS and CDR2 YYNGEE. The CDR3 covers 16 residues. V was shortened by 0 bases and J by 5 bases, with 14 bases between the two germline ends. The CDR3 is CASSVAAQGWTGELFF. The CDR3 nucleotides are TGTGCCAGCAGCGTAGCTGCCCAGGGTTGGACCGGGGAGCTGTTTTTT.